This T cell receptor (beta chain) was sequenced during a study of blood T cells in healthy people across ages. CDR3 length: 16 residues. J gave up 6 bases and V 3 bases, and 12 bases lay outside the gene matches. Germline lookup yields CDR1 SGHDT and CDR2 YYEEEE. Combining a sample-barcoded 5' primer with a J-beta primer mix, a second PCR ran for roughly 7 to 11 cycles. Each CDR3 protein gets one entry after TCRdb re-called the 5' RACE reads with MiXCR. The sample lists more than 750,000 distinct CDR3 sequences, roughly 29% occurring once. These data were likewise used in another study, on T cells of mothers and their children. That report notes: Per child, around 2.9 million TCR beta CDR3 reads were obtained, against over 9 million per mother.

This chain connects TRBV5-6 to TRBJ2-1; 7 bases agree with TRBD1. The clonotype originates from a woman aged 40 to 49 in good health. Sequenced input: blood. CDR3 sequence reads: CASSSAGQEIPNEQFF. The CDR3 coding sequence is TGTGCCAGCAGCTCGGCAGGACAGGAAATTCCCAATGAGCAGTTCTTC.